The 14 T cell receptor beta chains listed next were all sequenced from one sample in a study of T cell clonality in common variable immunodeficiency. Using immunoSEQ multiplex PCR, the repertoire was profiled, and TCRdb retains in-frame clones only, with some absent. The table lists 30,000 to 40,000 clones, no singletons, with less than 3% in the top ten. The sequencing input was peripheral blood mononuclear cells. These receptors were obtained from a person aged 18 to 75 in good health.

In its sample, this clone was seen many times. The CDR3 end is not reached by the read, which stops 3 residues before it; the germline J gene fills it in. V and J are TRBV11-2 and TRBJ2-3, with 7 bases that match TRBD2. CDR3 length: 15 amino acids. V shed 3 bases, J shed 6 bases, and the junction held 9 bases outside the gene matches. CDR1 SGHAT and CDR2 FQNNGV come from the germline V gene. The CDR3 is CASSFQSGIPDTQYF. The covered CDR3 bases are TGTGCCAGCAGCTTTCAAAGCGGGATCCCGGATACG.

This clone was counted many times. The read ends 3 residues before the CDR3 terminus; that terminus is restored from the germline J gene. The gene calls are TRBV7-9 and TRBJ1-2; no clear D gene. This CDR3 has 14 residues. Per the germline V gene, CDR1 is SEHNR and CDR2 is FQNEAQ (reference sequence). Trimming removed 0 bases at V and 3 bases at J, with 8 bases between. Incomplete CDR3 DNA: TGTGCCAGCAGCTTAGCGAGTAGAGACTATGGC. The encoded protein is CASSLASRDYG. The whole CDR3 reads CASSLASRDYGYTF.

This clone was counted at least ten times. The CDR3 end falls 3 residues outside the read, so it is completed with the germline J gene. This sequence joins TRBV24-1 and TRBJ2-1; TRBD1 agrees at 8 bases. The CDR3 totals 16 residues. V dropped 2 bases and J dropped 7; count of bases not matched to a gene: 9. The germline CDR1 and CDR2 sequences are KGHDR and SFDVKD. The sequenced part of the CDR3 DNA is TGTGCCACCAGTGATTCGTCAGGGGGCGATGTGAATGAG. It is translated as CATSDSSGGDVNE. The CDR3 in full is CATSDSSGGDVNEQFF.

This clone was detected many times. The read stops 3 residues short of the end of the CDR3; the missing end is completed from the germline J gene. V is TRBV28 and J is TRBJ1-2, with D uncertain. The CDR3 runs to 11 residues. Germline V gene sequence: CDR1 MDHEN, CDR2 SYDVKM. CDR3 region: CASSYFQSYTF. The sequenced part of the CDR3 DNA is TGTGCCAGCAGTTATTTCCAGTCC.

This clone was observed at least ten times. The read ends 3 residues early relative to the CDR3; the germline J gene fills the gap. The rearrangement joins TRBV5-1 to TRBJ1-2, with 7 bases that match TRBD1. The CDR3 covers 17 residues. Germline CDR1 and CDR2: SGHRS and YFSETQ. The trim removed 4 bases at V and 6 bases at J, leaving 18 bases unmatched. CDR3 loop: CASSPRTGQIYGDGYTF. The covered CDR3 bases are TGCGCCAGCAGCCCTCGGACAGGCCAAATTTATGGGGATGGC.

In this sample, this clone turned up a few times. Mismatch with germline at one junction end may stem from a read error. The CDR3 end falls 3 residues outside the read, so it is completed with the germline J gene. The chain joins TRBV19 to TRBJ1-2; 9 bases match TRBD1. CDR1 LNHDA and CDR2 SQIVND come from the germline V gene (reference sequence). The CDR3 is 15 residues long. The CDR3 bases that were read are TGCGCAATGACGACCCTGCGGGACAGGGAGGACATC. Translating it yields CAMTTLRDREDI. The CDR3, in full, reads CAMTTLRDREDIYTF.

This clone appeared many times. The read stops 3 residues short of the end of the CDR3; the missing end is completed from the germline J gene. The chain combines TRBV30 with TRBJ1-5; 10 nucleotides align to TRBD1. CDR3 length: 16 amino acids. Germline V gene sequence: CDR1 GTSNPN, CDR2 SVGIG (reference sequence). V lost 3 bases, J lost 6 bases, and 11 bases stayed unmatched. The part of the CDR3 DNA that was read is TGTGCCTGGAGAGATACCGGGACAGGGGACAGTCAGCCC. It codes for CAWRDTGTGDSQP. The entire CDR3 sequence reads CAWRDTGTGDSQPQHF.

This clone was detected ten times or more. Read coverage stops 3 residues before the CDR3 terminus; the germline J gene supplies the remainder. This sequence joins TRBV24-1 and TRBJ1-2; D is possibly TRBD1 (5 bases). The CDR3 runs to 13 residues. Looked up from germline, CDR1 is KGHDR and CDR2 is SFDVKD. Between the trimmed V and J ends, which lost 4 bases and 6 bases, there was a span of 11 bases. The sequenced part of the CDR3 DNA is TGTGCCACCAGTGACCATGACAGAGATGGC. Translated: CATSDHDRDG. The entire CDR3 reads CATSDHDRDGYTF.

In its sample, this clone was seen many times. The CDR3 is cut off 3 residues early in the read; its end comes from the germline J gene. The chain links TRBV6-1 to TRBJ2-1, with D unresolved. Trimming removed 2 bases from V and 0 bases from J, with 14 bases in between. The CDR3 extends over 17 amino acids. Germline V lookup: CDR1 MNHNS, CDR2 SASEGT. The CDR3 bases that were read are TGTGCCAGCAGTGAATTCCCGTTCTCCAGCTCCTACAATGAG. This translates into CASSEFPFSSSYNE. The CDR3 as a whole reads CASSEFPFSSSYNEQFF.

This clone has a count of ten or more. Read coverage stops 3 residues before the CDR3 terminus; the germline J gene supplies the remainder. The rearrangement joins TRBV29-1 to TRBJ2-3, with TRBD2 matching 11 bases. CDR1 and CDR2 from the germline V gene are SQVTM and ANQGSEA. The length of the CDR3 is 14 residues. V shed 7 bases, J shed 1 base, and the junction held 4 bases outside the gene matches. This CDR3 is CSGELAGGTDTQYF. The covered CDR3 bases are TGCAGCGGGGAACTAGCGGGAGGCACAGATACG.

This clone was counted ten times or more. Read data end 3 residues before the CDR3 end; the end is taken from the germline J gene. This chain joins TRBV20-1 and TRBJ2-3; 10 bases align to TRBD1. Germline V gene lookup returns CDR1 DFQATT and CDR2 SNEGSKA (reference sequence). CDR3 length: 16 residues. V dropped 6 bases and J dropped 5; count of bases not matched to a gene: 14. CDR3 DNA, as far as it was read: TGCAGTGCGCCGACCGCGGACAGGGGGTTTGGAGATACG. This translates into CSAPTADRGFGDT. From start to end, the CDR3 is CSAPTADRGFGDTQYF.

This clone has a count of ten or more. With the read ending 3 residues before the CDR3 end, the germline J gene is used to fill in that end. The chain employs TRBV6-1 and TRBJ2-3; 8 nucleotides match TRBD2. The V segment lost 1 base and the J segment 1 base; nucleotides outside the gene matches: 7. The CDR3 loop spans 17 amino acids. From germline, CDR1 is MNHNS and CDR2 SASEGT. The DNA read from the CDR3 is TGTGCCAGCAGTGAAGGGCGGGGGGCCGCTGGCACAGATACG. Translating gives CASSEGRGAAGTDT. The complete CDR3 sequence is CASSEGRGAAGTDTQYF.

In this sample, this clone turned up a few times. The read falls 3 residues short of the CDR3 end, and the missing part is taken from the germline J gene. The chain links TRBV18 to TRBJ1-2; no reliable D call. Germline V lookup: CDR1 KGHSH, CDR2 LQKENI. The length of the CDR3 is 16 residues. The CDR3 here is CASSARREIGYNDYTF. CDR3 DNA (partial): TGTGCCAGCTCCGCGAGGCGGGAGATTGGCTACAATGAC.

In regard to this clone: The CDR3 end falls 3 residues outside the read, so it is completed with the germline J gene. The V call is TRBV30, the J call TRBJ1-2; D gene ambiguous. The CDR3 length is 14 residues. Germline assignment: CDR1 GTSNPN and CDR2 SVGIG (reference sequence). The CDR3 loop reads CAWSALAGGYDYTF. CDR3 DNA (partial): TGTGCCTGGAGTGCACTAGCGGGAGGGTACGAC.